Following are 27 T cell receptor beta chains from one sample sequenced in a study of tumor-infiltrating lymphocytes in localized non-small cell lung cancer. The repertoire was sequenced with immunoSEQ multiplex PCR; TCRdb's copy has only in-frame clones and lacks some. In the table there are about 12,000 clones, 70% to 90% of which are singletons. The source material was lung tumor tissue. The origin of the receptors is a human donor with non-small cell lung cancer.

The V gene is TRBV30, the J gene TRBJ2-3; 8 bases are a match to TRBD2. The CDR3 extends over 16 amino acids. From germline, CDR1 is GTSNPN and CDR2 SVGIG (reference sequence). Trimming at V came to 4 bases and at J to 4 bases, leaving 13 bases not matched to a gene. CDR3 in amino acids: CAWTPSTGGPADTQYF. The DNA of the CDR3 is TGTGCCTGGACCCCGAGCACGGGAGGGCCGGCAGATACGCAGTATTTT.

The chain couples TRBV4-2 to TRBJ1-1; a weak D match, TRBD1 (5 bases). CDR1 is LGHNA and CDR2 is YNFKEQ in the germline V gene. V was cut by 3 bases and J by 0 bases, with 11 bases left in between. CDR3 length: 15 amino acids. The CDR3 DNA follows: TGTGCCAGCAGCCAGGGAAGGGGATTGAACACTGAAGCTTTCTTT. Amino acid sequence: CASSQGRGLNTEAFF.

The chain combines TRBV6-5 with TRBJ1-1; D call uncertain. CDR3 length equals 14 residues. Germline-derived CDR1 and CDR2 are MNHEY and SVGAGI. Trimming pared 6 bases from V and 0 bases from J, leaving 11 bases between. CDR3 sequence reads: CASRVTAMNTEAFF. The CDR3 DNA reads TGTGCCAGCAGAGTGACGGCCATGAACACTGAAGCTTTCTTT.

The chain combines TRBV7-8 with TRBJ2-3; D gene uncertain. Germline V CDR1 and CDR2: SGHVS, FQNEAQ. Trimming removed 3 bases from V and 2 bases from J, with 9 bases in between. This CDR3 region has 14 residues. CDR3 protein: CASSFGPITDTQYF. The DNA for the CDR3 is TGTGCCAGCAGCTTTGGGCCTATCACAGATACGCAGTATTTT.

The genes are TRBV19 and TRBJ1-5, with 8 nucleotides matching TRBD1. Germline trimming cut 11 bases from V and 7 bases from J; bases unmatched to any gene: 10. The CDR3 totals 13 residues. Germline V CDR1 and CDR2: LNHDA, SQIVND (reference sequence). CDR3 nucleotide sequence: TGTGCCTCCAAGGACAGGGCGGGGCAGCCCCAGCATTTT. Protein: CASKDRAGQPQHF.

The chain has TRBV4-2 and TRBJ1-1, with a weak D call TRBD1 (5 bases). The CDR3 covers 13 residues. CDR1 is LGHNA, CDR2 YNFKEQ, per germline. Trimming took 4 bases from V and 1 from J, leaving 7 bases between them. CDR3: CASSPGTNTEAFF. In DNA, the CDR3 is TGTGCCAGCAGCCCCGGGACGAACACTGAAGCTTTCTTT.

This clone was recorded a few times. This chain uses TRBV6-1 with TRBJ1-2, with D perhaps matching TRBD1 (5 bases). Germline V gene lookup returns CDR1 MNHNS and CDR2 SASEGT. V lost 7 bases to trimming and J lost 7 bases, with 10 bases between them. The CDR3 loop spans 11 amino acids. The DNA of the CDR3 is TGTGCCAGCAATCAGGGCCGTGGCTACACCTTC. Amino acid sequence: CASNQGRGYTF.

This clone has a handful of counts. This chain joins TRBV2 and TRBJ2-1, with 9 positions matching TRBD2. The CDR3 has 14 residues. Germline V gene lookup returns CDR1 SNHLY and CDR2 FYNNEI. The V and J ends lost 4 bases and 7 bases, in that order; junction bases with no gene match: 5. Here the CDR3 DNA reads TGTGCCAGCAGTGTGGAGGCGGGAGGGAATGAGCAGTTCTTC. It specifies CASSVEAGGNEQFF.

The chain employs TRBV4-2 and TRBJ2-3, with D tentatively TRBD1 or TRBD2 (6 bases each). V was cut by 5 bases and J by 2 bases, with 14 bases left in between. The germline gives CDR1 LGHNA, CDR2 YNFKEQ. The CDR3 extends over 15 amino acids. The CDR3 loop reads CASSRGDSLTDTQYF. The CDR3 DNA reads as TGTGCCAGCAGCAGGGGGGACTCTCTCACAGATACGCAGTATTTT.

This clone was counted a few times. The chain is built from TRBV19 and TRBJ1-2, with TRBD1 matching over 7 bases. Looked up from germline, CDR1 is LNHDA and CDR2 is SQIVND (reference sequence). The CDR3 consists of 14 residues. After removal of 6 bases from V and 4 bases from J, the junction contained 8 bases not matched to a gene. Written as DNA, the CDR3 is TGTGCCAGTAGGAAGGACAGGAATCCCTATGGCTACACCTTC. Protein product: CASRKDRNPYGYTF.

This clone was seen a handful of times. In DNA, the CDR3 is TGCGCCAGCAGCTTCCAGGGGAAGAACAATGAGCAGTTCTTC. Translated, it gives CASSFQGKNNEQFF. This chain joins TRBV5-1 and TRBJ2-1; D perhaps matches TRBD1 (6 bases). Trimming left V 2 bases short and J 5 bases short, with 11 bases between. The CDR3 consists of 14 residues. Germline CDR1 and CDR2: SGHRS and YFSETQ.

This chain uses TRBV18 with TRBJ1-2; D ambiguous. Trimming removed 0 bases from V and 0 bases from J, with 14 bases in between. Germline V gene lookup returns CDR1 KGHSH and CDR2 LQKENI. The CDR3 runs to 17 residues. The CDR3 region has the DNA TGTGCCAGCTCACCACCGGCGTATAGTCCATCTAACTATGGCTACACCTTC. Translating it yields CASSPPAYSPSNYGYTF.

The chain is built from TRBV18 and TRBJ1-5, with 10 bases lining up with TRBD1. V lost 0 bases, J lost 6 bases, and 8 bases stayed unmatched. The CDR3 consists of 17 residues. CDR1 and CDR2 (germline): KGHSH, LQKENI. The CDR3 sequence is CASSPPQGTGDRQPQHF. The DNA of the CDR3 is TGTGCCAGCTCACCACCCCAGGGGACAGGGGACCGTCAGCCCCAGCATTTT.

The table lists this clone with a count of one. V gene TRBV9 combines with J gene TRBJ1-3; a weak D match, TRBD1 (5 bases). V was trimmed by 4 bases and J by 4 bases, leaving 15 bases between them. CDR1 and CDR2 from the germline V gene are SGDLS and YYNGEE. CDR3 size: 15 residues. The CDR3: CASSFQPGQGNTIYF. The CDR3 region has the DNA TGTGCCAGCAGCTTCCAACCAGGACAAGGAAACACCATATATTTT.

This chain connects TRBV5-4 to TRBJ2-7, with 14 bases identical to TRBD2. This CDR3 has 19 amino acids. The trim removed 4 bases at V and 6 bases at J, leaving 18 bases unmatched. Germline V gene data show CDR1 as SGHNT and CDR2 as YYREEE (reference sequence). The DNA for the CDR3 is TGTGCCAGCAGCCAAGCGTGGGGACTAGCGGGAGCCTCAGAATTCGAGCAGTACTTC. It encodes CASSQAWGLAGASEFEQYF. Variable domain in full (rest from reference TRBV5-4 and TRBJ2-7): ETGVTQSPTHLIKTRGQQVTLRCSSQSGHNTVSWYQQALGQGPQFIFQYYREEENGRGNFPPRFSGLQFPNYSSELNVNALELDDSALYLCASSQAWGLAGASEFEQYFGPGTRLTVT.

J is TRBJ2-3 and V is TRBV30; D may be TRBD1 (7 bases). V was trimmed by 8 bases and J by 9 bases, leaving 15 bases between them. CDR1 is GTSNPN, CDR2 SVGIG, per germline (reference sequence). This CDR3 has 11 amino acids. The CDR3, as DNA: TGTGCCGGATACGCAGGGGGGACGCAGTATTTT. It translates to CAGYAGGTQYF.

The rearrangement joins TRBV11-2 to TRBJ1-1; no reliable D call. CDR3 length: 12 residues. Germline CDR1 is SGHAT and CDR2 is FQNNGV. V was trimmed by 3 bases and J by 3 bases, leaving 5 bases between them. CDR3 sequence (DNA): TGTGCCAGCAGCTTTTCAGACACTGAAGCTTTCTTT. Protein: CASSFSDTEAFF.

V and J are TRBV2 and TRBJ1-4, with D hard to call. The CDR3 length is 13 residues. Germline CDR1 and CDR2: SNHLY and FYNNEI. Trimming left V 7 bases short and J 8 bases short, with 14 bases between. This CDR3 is CASTGGGSEKLFF. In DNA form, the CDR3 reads TGTGCCAGCACCGGTGGAGGATCGGAAAAACTGTTTTTT.

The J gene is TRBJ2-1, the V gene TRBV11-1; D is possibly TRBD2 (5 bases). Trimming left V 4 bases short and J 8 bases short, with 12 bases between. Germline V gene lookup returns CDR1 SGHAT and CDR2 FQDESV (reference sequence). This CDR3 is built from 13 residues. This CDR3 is CASSSLARDEQFF. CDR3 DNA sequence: TGTGCCAGCAGCTCCCTAGCCCGGGATGAGCAGTTCTTC.

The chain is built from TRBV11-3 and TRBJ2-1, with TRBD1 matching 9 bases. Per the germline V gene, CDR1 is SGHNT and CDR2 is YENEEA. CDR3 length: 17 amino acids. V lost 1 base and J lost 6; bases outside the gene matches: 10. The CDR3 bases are TGTGCCAGCAGCTTAGCAAGGCCGGGACAGGGTGTCAATGAGCAGTTCTTC. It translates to CASSLARPGQGVNEQFF.

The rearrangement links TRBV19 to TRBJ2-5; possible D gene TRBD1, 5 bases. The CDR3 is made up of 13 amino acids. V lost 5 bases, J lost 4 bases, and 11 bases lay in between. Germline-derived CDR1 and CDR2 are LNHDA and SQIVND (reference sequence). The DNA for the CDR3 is TGTGCCAGTAGTCAGGGAAGGGGAGAGACCCAGTACTTC. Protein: CASSQGRGETQYF.

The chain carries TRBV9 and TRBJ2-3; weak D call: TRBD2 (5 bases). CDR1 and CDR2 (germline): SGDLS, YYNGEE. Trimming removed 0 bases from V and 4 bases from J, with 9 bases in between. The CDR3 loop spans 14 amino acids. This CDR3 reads CASSVGGRSDTQYF. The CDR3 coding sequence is TGTGCCAGCAGCGTAGGAGGGCGGTCAGATACGCAGTATTTT.

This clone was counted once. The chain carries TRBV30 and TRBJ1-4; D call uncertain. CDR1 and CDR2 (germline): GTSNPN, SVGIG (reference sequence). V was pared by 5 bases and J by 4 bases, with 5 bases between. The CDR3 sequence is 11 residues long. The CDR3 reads CAWSLNEKLFF. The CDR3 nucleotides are TGTGCCTGGTCCCTTAATGAAAAACTGTTTTTT.

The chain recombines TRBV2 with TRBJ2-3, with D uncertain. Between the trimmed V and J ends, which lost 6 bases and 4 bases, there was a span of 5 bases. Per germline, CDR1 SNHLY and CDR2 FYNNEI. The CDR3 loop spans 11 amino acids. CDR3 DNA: TGTGCCAGCAGCTGGGCAGATACGCAGTATTTT. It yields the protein CASSWADTQYF.

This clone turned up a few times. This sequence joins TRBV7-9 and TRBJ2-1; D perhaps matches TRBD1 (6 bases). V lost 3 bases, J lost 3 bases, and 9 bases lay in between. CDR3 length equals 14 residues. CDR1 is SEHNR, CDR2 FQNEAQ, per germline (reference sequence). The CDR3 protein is CASSLSRGYNEQFF. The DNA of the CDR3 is TGTGCCAGCAGCTTGAGCAGGGGCTACAATGAGCAGTTCTTC.

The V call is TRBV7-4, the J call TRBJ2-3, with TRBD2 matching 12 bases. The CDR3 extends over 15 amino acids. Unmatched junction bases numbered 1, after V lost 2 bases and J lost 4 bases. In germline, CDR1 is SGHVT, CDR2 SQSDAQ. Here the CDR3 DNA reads TGTGCCAGCAGCTTACTAGCGGGAGGGCCAGATACGCAGTATTTT. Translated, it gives CASSLLAGGPDTQYF.

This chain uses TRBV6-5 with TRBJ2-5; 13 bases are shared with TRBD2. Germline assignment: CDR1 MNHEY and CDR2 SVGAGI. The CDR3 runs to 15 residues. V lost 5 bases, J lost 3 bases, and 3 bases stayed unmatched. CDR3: CASSRTSGREETQYF. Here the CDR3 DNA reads TGTGCCAGCAGTCGTACTAGCGGGAGGGAAGAGACCCAGTACTTC.